The next 8 T cell receptor beta chains were all read from a single sample in a study of blood T cell repertoires in COVID-19. Sequencing was performed with immunoSEQ multiplex PCR; in TCRdb, only in-frame clones are kept and a portion is missing. The table lists 250,000 or so clones, approximately 87% of them singletons. The sample was peripheral blood. These receptors were obtained from a woman in her 40s who had recovered from COVID-19.

The V gene is TRBV5-6, the J gene TRBJ1-1, with D possibly being TRBD1 (5 bases). V lost 0 bases and J lost 9, with 9 bases in between. This CDR3 spans 12 amino acids. Germline CDR1 and CDR2: SGHDT and YYEEEE. The CDR3, as DNA: TGTGCCAGCAGCTTGGGGGGCGGGAAAGCTTTCTTT. This translates into CASSLGGGKAFF.

This sequence joins TRBV6-6 and TRBJ2-7; D unclear. With 0 bases removed from V and 3 bases from J, the gap between germline ends came to 9 bases. The length of the CDR3 is 14 residues. The V gene's germline CDR1 is MNHNY and CDR2 SVGAGI (reference sequence). The CDR3 here is CASSYSAADYEQYF. The CDR3, as DNA: TGTGCCAGCAGTTACTCGGCGGCAGACTACGAGCAGTACTTC.

This rearrangement joins TRBV2 to TRBJ2-5; TRBD1 matches at 7 bases. The CDR3 length is 14 residues. Germline V lookup: CDR1 SNHLY, CDR2 FYNNEI. The junction had 13 bases not matched to a gene; V was cut back by 8 bases and J by 7 bases. This CDR3 reads CASGNRGARGTQYF. For the CDR3, the DNA is TGTGCCAGCGGGAACAGGGGAGCAAGGGGGACCCAGTACTTC.

J is TRBJ1-2 and V is TRBV6-5, with unresolved D. The CDR3 runs to 11 residues. The V gene lost 4 bases and the J gene lost 7 bases, with 7 bases spanning the gap. The germline gives CDR1 MNHEY, CDR2 SVGAGI. The CDR3 sequence is CASSSRSGYTF. The CDR3 nucleotides read TGTGCCAGCAGTTCGCGGAGTGGCTACACCTTC.

This clone is a singleton in its sample. The genes are TRBV6-5 and TRBJ1-6; no clear D gene. This CDR3 contains 13 residues. CDR1 is MNHEY and CDR2 is SVGAGI in the germline V gene. V lost 2 bases and J 11 bases, leaving 10 bases between the germline ends. CDR3 sequence reads: CASSYVSGAPLHF. The CDR3, as DNA: TGTGCCAGCAGTTACGTCTCCGGGGCACCCCTCCACTTT.

The chain joins TRBV27 to TRBJ1-5, with TRBD1 identical over 7 bases. In germline, CDR1 is MNHEY, CDR2 SMNVEV (reference sequence). CDR3 length: 15 amino acids. J lost 5 bases, V lost 2 bases, and 6 bases had no gene match. CDR3 nucleotide sequence: TGTGCCAGCAGTTTAGAGGGGACAGCTTATCAGCCCCAGCATTTT. Translated: CASSLEGTAYQPQHF.

The chain uses TRBV7-2 and TRBJ1-2, with D maybe TRBD1 (5 bases). V gave up 0 bases and J gave up 6 bases, with 14 bases separating them. Germline assignment: CDR1 SGHTA and CDR2 FQGNSA. There are 15 residues in the CDR3. DNA for the CDR3: TGTGCCAGCAGCTTAGCGGGTGGGGGGTTCGATGGCTACACCTTC. Protein product: CASSLAGGGFDGYTF.

CDR3 residues: CASSLDRGQGQPQHF. The CDR3 nucleotides read TGTGCCAGCAGTTTGGACAGGGGGCAGGGTCAGCCCCAGCATTTT. The genes are TRBV2 and TRBJ1-5; the match to TRBD1 covers 11 bases. This CDR3 contains 15 residues. Germline values: CDR1 SNHLY, CDR2 FYNNEI. With 5 bases clipped from V and 6 bases from J, the junction kept 6 bases outside the gene matches.